This is a list of T cell receptor beta chains from one sample in a study of cytomegalovirus exposure and HLA in healthy donors. Method: immunoSEQ multiplex PCR; TCRdb's copy keeps in-frame clones and lacks some. The sample contains just under 150,000 clones, roughly 90% of which appear only once. The specimen sequenced was PBMCs. The origin of the receptors is a man aged 18-30 years in good health and CMV-seropositive. Both conserved end residues are part of each CDR3. A D gene is named only where the DNA matches it firmly. The size of a clone is reported for some rows only, either as once, few or many, or as a class for expanded clones.

v_call,d_call,j_call,clone_size,cdr3_aa,cdr3_nt
TRBV7-6,-,TRBJ2-3,-,CASSPHGLPSGDTQYF,TGTGCCAGCAGCCCCCATGGACTGCCCTCGGGAGATACGCAGTATTTT
TRBV19,-,TRBJ2-7,-,CASSMNGREQYF,TGTGCCAGTAGTATGAACGGGAGAGAGCAGTACTTC
TRBV9,-,TRBJ1-2,-,CASSIHGGYTF,TGTGCCAGCAGCATACACGGGGGCTACACCTTC
TRBV7-8,-,TRBJ2-7,-,CASTIGASYEQYF,TGTGCCAGCACCATAGGGGCCTCCTACGAGCAGTACTTC
TRBV5-1,-,TRBJ2-3,-,CASADSRITDTQYF,TGCGCCAGTGCGGACAGTCGAATCACAGATACGCAGTATTTT
TRBV7-9,-,TRBJ2-3,-,CASSPGSPDTQYF,TGTGCCAGCAGCCCCGGTAGCCCAGATACGCAGTATTTT
TRBV5-3,-,TRBJ1-4,-,CARAPGHFEKLFF,TGTGCCAGAGCCCCGGGACACTTTGAAAAACTGTTTTTT
TRBV28,-,TRBJ1-4,-,CASSFMGRAEKLFF,TGTGCCAGCAGTTTCATGGGCAGGGCTGAAAAACTGTTTTTT
TRBV7-6,-,TRBJ1-3,-,CASSLGQWENSGNTIYF,TGTGCCAGCAGCTTAGGTCAGTGGGAGAACTCTGGAAACACCATATATTTT
TRBV7-6,TRBD2,TRBJ2-7,-,CASSWEKGKREFYEQYF,TGTGCCAGCAGCTGGGAGAAAGGGAAGCGGGAGTTCTACGAGCAGTACTTC
TRBV5-1,-,TRBJ2-7,-,CASSQTGDYYEQYF,TGCGCCAGCAGCCAGACAGGGGACTACTACGAGCAGTACTTC
TRBV7-3,-,TRBJ2-6,once,CASSPAPGQLSSGANVLTF,TGTGCCAGCAGTCCCGCTCCTGGACAGTTAAGCTCTGGGGCCAACGTCCTGACTTTC
TRBV5-4,TRBD2,TRBJ2-1,-,CASSTGLAGREQFF,TGTGCCAGCAGCACGGGACTAGCGGGGCGGGAGCAGTTCTTC
TRBV5-8,-,TRBJ2-5,-,CASSPTGRETQYF,TGTGCCAGCAGCCCGACAGGGAGGGAGACCCAGTACTTC
TRBV4-1,TRBD1,TRBJ1-1,-,CASSSVPLLGQVGNTEAFF,TGCGCCAGCAGCTCCGTTCCACTACTCGGACAGGTCGGGAACACTGAAGCTTTCTTT
TRBV5-1,-,TRBJ1-1,-,CASSPDRGTEAFF,TGCGCCAGCAGTCCCGACCGGGGCACTGAAGCTTTCTTT
TRBV4-1,-,TRBJ2-1,once,CASSQARFNYNEQFF,TGCGCCAGCAGCCAAGCACGGTTCAACTACAATGAGCAGTTCTTC
TRBV27,-,TRBJ1-1,-,CASSLSRTHNTEAFF,TGTGCCAGCAGTTTATCGAGGACACATAACACTGAAGCTTTCTTT
TRBV7-6,TRBD1,TRBJ2-7,-,CASSPRTGVPYEQYF,TGTGCCAGCAGCCCCAGGACAGGGGTACCCTACGAGCAGTACTTC
TRBV11-2,-,TRBJ1-4,-,CASSPKTGFNEKLFF,TGTGCCAGCAGCCCCAAGACGGGGTTTAATGAAAAACTGTTTTTT
TRBV5-1,-,TRBJ2-3,-,CASSTRQGGDTQYF,TGCGCCAGCAGCACCAGGCAGGGAGGAGATACGCAGTATTTT
TRBV10-1,TRBD2,TRBJ2-5,once,CASSPGGAWETQYF,TGCGCCAGCTCCCCGGGGGGGGCGTGGGAGACCCAGTACTTC